This T cell receptor (beta chain) was sequenced during a study of STAT3 mutations in large granular lymphocyte leukemia. Note on this clone: Its antigen is currently unknown.

The study's findings and limits: In about 30% of the 18 patients, new TCR clonotypes emerged after therapy. Every T-cell large granular lymphocyte leukemia patient had at least one immunodominant TCR beta clonotype. No sample exists from the first appearance of each clone.

CDR1 is KGHSH, CDR2 LQKENI, per germline. The CDR3 is 15 amino acids. V gave up 3 bases and J gave up 7 bases; unmatched junction bases: 7. Repertoires were generated with immunoSEQ multiplex PCR, while TCRdb's copy carries only in-frame clones and drops some. The sample carries around 29,000 clones, approximately 83% recorded once. The origin of this receptor is a man between 60 and 70 years old with T-cell large granular lymphocyte leukemia. Some clones in this sample may be carry-over from other donors' samples. Input material: peripheral blood mononuclear cells. The chain is built from TRBV18 and TRBJ2-7; 12 bases line up with TRBD1. CDR3 DNA: TGTGCCAGCTCACCTACAGGGACAGGGGGCAGAGAGCAGTACTTC. Encoded protein: CASSPTGTGGREQYF.